Included here is one T cell receptor (beta chain) sequence, with context. No cognate antigen has been identified for it. Base qualities are missing; no much larger clone stands one base away. Receptor amplification or capture employed the immunoSEQ multiplex PCR assay. Rearranged TCR beta chain sequences were amplified with the hsTCRB Kit following the manufacturer's protocol. TCRB libraries were sequenced on an Illumina MiSeq. Processing in the source paper ran as follows. Demultiplexing, trimming and gene mapping were performed with the kit vendor's proprietary platform. Drawn from immuneACCESS, this table holds only the in-frame rearrangements with V and J called that TCRdb kept. Clones are partly lost; checked studies trace under half to an unresolved V gene and leave the rest unexplained. V and J calls plus clone size are reproduced from that table; the DNA served to infer D and trimming. Recorded for this sample are approximately 45,000 clones; approximately 90% of them occurred a single time. The ten largest account for roughly 5% of the sample.

The CDR3 sequence holds 12 residues, the cysteine and phenylalanine included. The only DNA kept is the CDR3, 36 bases in frame from the first base. Cut back by 6 bases and 12 bases, the V and J ends lie 17 bases apart. For CDR1 and CDR2, the germline V gene lists MNHNS and SASEGT. This sample was taken from a study of a mutant IDH1 vaccine in newly diagnosed glioma listed by TCRdb under 2021. In the study overall: Vaccination started 4-6 weeks after radiotherapy alone, or was given together with temozolomide cycles in the groups whose treatment included chemotherapy. Six visits were used for peripheral blood collection: V03 (baseline), V05, V07, V10, V12 and V13. Visit V12 was the week-35 safety follow-up and visit V13 was the week-47 end of study. Longitudinal TCRB deep sequencing was done for fewer than 30 treated patients, wherever samples were available for exploratory analyses. Of the 32 patients who were treated, approximately 62% were male and around 40% were female, and the mean age was about 37 years. Prior to enrollment, patients had been given standard therapy consisting of radiotherapy alone, temozolomide alone, or radiochemotherapy with temozolomide, with the combination given to most patients.

This specimen's time point label, interpreted: week 35, safety follow-up. A 20-mer mutant IDH1 peptide at 300 micrograms in Montanide made up each vaccine dose, which was injected subcutaneously together with topical imiquimod. Eight vaccinations were administered to patients in weeks 1, 3, 5, 7, 11, 15, 19 and 23, corresponding to visits V03 through V10. Newly diagnosed WHO grade 3 or 4 IDH1-mutant astrocytomas showing loss of nuclear ATRX were present in the donors. The samples were drawn from NOA16, a multicentre, single-arm, open-label phase I trial in Germany that tested a mutant IDH1 peptide vaccine in humans for the first time. Genomic DNA for TCRB sequencing was isolated from EDTA blood with the DNeasy Blood and Tissue Kit. Overall study results and their limits: PBMC samples for TCRB deep sequencing were selected based on availability. The authors stated that sample limitations prevented analyses of patient blood samples from being reproduced. Changes in the top peripheral T cell clonotypes picked up by TCRB sequencing did not appear to be linked to pseudoprogression. Vaccine-induced immune responses across multiple MHC alleles were detected in approximately 94% of patients.

This TCR was sampled from a woman between 35 and 50 years old with glioma. The sequences come from PBMCs, collected from a glioma patient whose treatment included an IDH1 peptide vaccine. Here the chain combines TRBV6-1 and TRBJ2-5; a tentative D call is TRBD2 (6 bases match). The CDR3 protein: CASRVVWGEEYF. The nucleotides read TGTGCCAGCAGGGTTGTTTGGGGGGAGGAGTACTTC.